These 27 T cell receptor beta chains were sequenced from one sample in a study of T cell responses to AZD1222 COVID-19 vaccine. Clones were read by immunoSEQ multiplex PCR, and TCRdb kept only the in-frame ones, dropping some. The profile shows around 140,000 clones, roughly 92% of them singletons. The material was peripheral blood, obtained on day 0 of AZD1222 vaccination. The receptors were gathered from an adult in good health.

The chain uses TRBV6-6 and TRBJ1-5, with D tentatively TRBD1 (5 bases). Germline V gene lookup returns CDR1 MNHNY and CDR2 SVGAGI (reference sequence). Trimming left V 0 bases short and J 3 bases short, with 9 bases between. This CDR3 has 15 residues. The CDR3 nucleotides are TGTGCCAGCAGTTACTCGGGACCGTCCAATCAGCCCCAGCATTTT. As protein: CASSYSGPSNQPQHF.

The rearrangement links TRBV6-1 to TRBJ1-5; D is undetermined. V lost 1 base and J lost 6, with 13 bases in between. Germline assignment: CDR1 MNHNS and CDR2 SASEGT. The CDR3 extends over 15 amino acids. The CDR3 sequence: CASSEGVGLGQPQHF. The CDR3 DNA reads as TGTGCCAGCAGTGAAGGGGTGGGGTTGGGTCAGCCCCAGCATTTT.

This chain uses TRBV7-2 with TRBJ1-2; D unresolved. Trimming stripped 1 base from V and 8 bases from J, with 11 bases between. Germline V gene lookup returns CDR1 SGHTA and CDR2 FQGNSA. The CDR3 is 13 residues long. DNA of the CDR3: TGTGCCAGCAGCTTAGTCGGTCAGATCGGCTACACCTTC. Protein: CASSLVGQIGYTF. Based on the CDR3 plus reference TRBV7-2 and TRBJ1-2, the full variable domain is GAGVSQSPSNKVTEKGKDVELRCDPISGHTALYWYRQSLGQGLEFLIYFQGNSAPDKSGLPSDRFSAERTGGSVSTLTIQRTQQEDSAVYLCASSLVGQIGYTFGSGTRLTVV.

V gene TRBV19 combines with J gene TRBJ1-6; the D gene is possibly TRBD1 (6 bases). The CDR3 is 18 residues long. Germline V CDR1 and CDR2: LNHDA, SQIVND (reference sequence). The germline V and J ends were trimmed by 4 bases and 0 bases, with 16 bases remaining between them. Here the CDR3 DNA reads TGTGCCAGTAGTAAAACACAGGGATTGATCTCCTATAATTCACCCCTCCACTTT. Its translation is CASSKTQGLISYNSPLHF.

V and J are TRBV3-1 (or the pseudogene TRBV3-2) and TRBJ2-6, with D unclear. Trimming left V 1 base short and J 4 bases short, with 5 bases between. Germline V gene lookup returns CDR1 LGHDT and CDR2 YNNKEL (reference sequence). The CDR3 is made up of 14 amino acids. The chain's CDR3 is CASSQGTGANVLTF. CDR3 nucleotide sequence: TGTGCCAGCAGCCAAGGGACCGGGGCCAACGTCCTGACTTTC.

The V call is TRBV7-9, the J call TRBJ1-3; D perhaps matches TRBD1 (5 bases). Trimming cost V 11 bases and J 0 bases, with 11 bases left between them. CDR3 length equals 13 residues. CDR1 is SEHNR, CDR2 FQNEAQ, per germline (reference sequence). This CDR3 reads CASETVSGNTIYF. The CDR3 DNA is TGTGCCTCCGAGACAGTCTCTGGAAACACCATATATTTT.

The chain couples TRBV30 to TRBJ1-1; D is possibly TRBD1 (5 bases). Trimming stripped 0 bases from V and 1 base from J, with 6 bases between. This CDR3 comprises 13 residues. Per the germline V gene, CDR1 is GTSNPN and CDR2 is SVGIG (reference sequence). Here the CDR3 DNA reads TGTGCCTGGAGTGTAGACAGGAACACTGAAGCTTTCTTT. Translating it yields CAWSVDRNTEAFF. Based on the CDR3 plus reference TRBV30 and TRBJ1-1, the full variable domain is SQTIHQWPATLVQPVGSPLSLECTVEGTSNPNLYWYRQAAGRGLQLLFYSVGIGQISSEVPQNLSASRPQDRQFILSSKKLLLSDSGFYLCAWSVDRNTEAFFGQGTRLTVV.

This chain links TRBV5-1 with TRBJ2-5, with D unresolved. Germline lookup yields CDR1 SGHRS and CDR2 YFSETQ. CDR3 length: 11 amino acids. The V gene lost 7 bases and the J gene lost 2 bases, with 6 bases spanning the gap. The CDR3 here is CASGTQETQYF. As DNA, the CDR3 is TGCGCCAGCGGTACTCAAGAGACCCAGTACTTC. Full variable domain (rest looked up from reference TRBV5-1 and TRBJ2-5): KAGVTQTPRYLIKTRGQQVTLSCSPISGHRSVSWYQQTPGQGLQFLFEYFSETQRNKGNFPGRFSGRQFSNSRSEMNVSTLELGDSALYLCASGTQETQYFGPGTRLLVL.

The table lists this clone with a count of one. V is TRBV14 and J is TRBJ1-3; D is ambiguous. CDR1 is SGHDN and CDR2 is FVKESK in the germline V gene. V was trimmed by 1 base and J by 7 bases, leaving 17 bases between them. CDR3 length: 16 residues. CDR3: CASSQAYRQVRNTIYF. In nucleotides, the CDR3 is TGTGCCAGCAGCCAAGCTTACCGGCAGGTAAGGAACACCATATATTTT. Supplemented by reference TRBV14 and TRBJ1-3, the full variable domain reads EAGVTQFPSHSVIEKGQTVTLRCDPISGHDNLYWYRRVMGKEIKFLLHFVKESKQDESGMPNNRFLAERTGGTYSTLKVQPAELEDSGVYFCASSQAYRQVRNTIYFGEGSWLTVV.

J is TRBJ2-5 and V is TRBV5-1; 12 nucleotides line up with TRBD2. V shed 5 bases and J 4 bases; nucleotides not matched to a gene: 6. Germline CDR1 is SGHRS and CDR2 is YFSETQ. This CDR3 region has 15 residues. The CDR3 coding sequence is TGCGCCAGCAGGCCCCTAGCGGGAGGGCTAGAGACCCAGTACTTC. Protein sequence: CASRPLAGGLETQYF.

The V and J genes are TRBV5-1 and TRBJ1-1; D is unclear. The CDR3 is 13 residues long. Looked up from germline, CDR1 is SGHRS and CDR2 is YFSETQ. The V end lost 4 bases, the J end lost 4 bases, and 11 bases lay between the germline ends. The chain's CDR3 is CASSQLPATEAFF. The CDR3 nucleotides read TGCGCCAGCAGCCAGCTTCCCGCCACTGAAGCTTTCTTT.

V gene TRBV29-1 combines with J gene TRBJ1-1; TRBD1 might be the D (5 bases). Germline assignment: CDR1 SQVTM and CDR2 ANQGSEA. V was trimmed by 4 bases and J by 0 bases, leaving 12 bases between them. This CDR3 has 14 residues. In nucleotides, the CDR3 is TGCAGCGTTGGGTGGGGCCAAATGAACACTGAAGCTTTCTTT. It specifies CSVGWGQMNTEAFF. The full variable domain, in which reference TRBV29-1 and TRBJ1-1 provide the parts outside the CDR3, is SAVISQKPSRDICQRGTSLTIQCQVDSQVTMMFWYRQQPGQSLTLIATANQGSEATYESGFVIDKFPISRPNLTFSTLTVSNMSPEDSSIYLCSVGWGQMNTEAFFGQGTRLTVV.

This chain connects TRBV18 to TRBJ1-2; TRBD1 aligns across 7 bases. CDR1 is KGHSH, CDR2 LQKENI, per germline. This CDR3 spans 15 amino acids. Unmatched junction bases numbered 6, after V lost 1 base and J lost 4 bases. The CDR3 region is CASSPRQGGLYGYTF. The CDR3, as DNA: TGTGCCAGCTCACCACGGCAGGGGGGGCTCTATGGCTACACCTTC.

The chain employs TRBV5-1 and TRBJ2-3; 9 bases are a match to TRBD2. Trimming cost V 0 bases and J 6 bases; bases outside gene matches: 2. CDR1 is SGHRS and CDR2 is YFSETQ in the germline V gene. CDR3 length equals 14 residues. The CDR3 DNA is TGCGCCAGCAGCTTGGCCGGGACTAGCGATACGCAGTATTTT. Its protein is CASSLAGTSDTQYF.

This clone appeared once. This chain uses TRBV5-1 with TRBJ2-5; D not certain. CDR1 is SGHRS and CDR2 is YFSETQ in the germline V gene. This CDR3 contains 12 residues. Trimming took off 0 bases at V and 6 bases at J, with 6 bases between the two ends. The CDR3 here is CASSLGMKTQYF. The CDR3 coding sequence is TGCGCCAGCAGCTTGGGCATGAAGACCCAGTACTTC.

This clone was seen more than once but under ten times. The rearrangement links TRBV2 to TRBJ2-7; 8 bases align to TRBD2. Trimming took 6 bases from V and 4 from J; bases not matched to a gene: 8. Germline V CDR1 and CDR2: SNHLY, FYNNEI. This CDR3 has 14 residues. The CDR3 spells CASRGQRETYEQYF. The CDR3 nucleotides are TGTGCCAGCAGGGGCCAGCGGGAGACATACGAGCAGTACTTC.

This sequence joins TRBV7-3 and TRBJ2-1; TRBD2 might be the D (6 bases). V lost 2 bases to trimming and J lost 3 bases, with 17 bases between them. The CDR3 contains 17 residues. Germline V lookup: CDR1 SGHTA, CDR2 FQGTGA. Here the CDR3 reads CASSLVSGGGNYNEQFF. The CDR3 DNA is TGTGCCAGCAGCTTAGTTTCTGGTGGCGGGAACTACAATGAGCAGTTCTTC.

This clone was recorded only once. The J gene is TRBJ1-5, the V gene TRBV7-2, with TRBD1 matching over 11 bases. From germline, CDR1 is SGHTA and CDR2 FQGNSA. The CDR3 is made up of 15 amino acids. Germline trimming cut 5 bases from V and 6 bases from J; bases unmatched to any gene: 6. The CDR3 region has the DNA TGTGCCAGCAGCCTAGGACAGGGGGCACCTCAGCCCCAGCATTTT. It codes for CASSLGQGAPQPQHF.

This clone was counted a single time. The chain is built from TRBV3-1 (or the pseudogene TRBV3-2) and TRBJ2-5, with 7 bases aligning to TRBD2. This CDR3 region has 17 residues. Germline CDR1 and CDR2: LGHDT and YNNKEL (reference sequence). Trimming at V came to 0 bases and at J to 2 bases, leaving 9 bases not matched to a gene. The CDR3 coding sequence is TGTGCCAGCAGCCAAGAGGTTAGCGAGCGGGGACAAGAGACCCAGTACTTC. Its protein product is CASSQEVSERGQETQYF.

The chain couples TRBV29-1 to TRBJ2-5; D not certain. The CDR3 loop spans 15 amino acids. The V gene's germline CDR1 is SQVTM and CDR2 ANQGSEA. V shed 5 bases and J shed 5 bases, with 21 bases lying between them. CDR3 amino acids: CSVLWLNPPGETQYF. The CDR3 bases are TGCAGCGTTCTATGGTTGAATCCCCCCGGGGAGACCCAGTACTTC.

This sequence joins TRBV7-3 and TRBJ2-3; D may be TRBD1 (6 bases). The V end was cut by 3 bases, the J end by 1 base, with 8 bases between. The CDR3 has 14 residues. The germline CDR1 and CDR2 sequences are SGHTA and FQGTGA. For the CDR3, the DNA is TGTGCCAGCAGCTTTGCAGGGGGCACAGATACGCAGTATTTT. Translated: CASSFAGGTDTQYF.

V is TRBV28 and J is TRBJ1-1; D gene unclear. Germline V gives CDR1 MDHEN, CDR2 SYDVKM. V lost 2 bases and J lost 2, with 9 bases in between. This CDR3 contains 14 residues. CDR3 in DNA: TGTGCCAGCAGTTTAAGGGCAGTTAACACTGAAGCTTTCTTT. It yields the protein CASSLRAVNTEAFF.

Here the CDR3 reads CASIRLNSYEQYF. The DNA for the CDR3 is TGTGCCAGCATTAGGCTTAACTCCTACGAGCAGTACTTC. V usage is TRBV2 and J usage is TRBJ2-7; D gene unclear. The CDR3 is made up of 13 amino acids. Trimming shortened V by 7 bases and J by 0 bases, and 10 bases separated the two germline ends. Germline CDR1 is SNHLY and CDR2 is FYNNEI.

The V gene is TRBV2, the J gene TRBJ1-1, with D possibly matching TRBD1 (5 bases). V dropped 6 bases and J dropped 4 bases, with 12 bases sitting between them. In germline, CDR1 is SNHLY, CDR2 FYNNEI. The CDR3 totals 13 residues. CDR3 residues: CASRRDSGTEAFF. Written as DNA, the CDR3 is TGTGCCAGCAGACGGGACTCGGGCACTGAAGCTTTCTTT.

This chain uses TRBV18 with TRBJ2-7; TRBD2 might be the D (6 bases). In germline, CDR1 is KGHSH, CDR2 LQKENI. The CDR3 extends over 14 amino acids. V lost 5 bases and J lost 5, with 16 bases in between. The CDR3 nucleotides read TGTGCCAGCTCAGACGCGGGGTTCCCTAACGAGCAGTACTTC. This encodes CASSDAGFPNEQYF.

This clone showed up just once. CDR3 sequence reads: CASSLLVNTEAFF. CDR3 bases: TGTGCCAGCAGCTTATTAGTGAACACTGAAGCTTTCTTT. The rearrangement uses TRBV7-3 and TRBJ1-1, with D uncertain. Trimming pared 2 bases from V and 0 bases from J, leaving 4 bases between. The CDR3 totals 13 residues. From germline, CDR1 is SGHTA and CDR2 FQGTGA.

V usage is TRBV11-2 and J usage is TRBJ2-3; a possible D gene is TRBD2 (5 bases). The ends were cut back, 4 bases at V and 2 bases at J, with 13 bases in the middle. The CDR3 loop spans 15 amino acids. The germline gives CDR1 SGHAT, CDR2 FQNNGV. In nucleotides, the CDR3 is TGTGCCAGCAGCTACGGACTTGGTCCCACAGATACGCAGTATTTT. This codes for CASSYGLGPTDTQYF.